The sequence of this T cell receptor (beta chain) was determined in a study of identical twins. Study-level points and caveats: Modelling approaches yielded underestimates of out-of-frame TCR alpha sharing between monozygotic twins. Twins' excess sharing was less marked for out-of-frame beta sequences.

Every one of the donors was a healthy Caucasian. Germline V gene sequence: CDR1 MGHRA, CDR2 YSYEKL. The CDR3 extends over 17 amino acids. V shed 2 bases, J shed 2 bases, and the junction held 8 bases outside the gene matches. A universal primer site was added by template switching, and unique molecular identifiers were carried by the cDNA. Each CDR3 protein is one row after TCRdb ran MiXCR on the 5' RACE reads. The sample includes 100,000 to 110,000 distinct CDR3 sequences, 5.9% of them seen just once. At least ten counts were recorded for this clonotype. Its target is unknown. Sequencing was performed on memory T cells sorted from blood. The receptor was isolated from a woman between 45 and 60 years old in good health. The chain recombines TRBV4-1 with TRBJ2-3; TRBD2 matches 9 bases. As DNA, the CDR3 is TGCGCCAGCAGCCAACAGGGGACTAGCCTTAACACAGATACGCAGTATTTT. It encodes CASSQQGTSLNTDTQYF.